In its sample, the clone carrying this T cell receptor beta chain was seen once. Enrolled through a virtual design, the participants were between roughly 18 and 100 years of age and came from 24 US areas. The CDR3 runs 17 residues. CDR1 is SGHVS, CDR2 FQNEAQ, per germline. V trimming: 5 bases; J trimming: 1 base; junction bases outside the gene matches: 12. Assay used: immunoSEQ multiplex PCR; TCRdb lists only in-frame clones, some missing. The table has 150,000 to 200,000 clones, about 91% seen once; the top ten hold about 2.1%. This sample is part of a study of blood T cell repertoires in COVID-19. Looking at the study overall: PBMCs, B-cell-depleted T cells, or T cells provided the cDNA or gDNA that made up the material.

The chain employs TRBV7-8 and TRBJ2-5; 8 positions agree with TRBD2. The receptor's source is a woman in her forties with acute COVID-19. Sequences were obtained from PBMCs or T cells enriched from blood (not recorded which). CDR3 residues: CASSDHQAGEFQETQYF. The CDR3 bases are TGTGCCAGCAGCGATCACCAAGCGGGGGAGTTCCAAGAGACCCAGTACTTC. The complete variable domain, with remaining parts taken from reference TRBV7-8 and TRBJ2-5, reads GAGVSQSPRYKVAKRGQDVALRCDPISGHVSLFWYQQALGQGPEFLTYFQNEAQLDKSGLPSDRFFAERPEGSVSTLKIQRTQQEDSAVYLCASSDHQAGEFQETQYFGPGTRLLVL.